This entry concerns a single T cell receptor (beta chain). Per germline, CDR1 SGHRS and CDR2 YFSETQ. CDR3 size: 15 residues. Trimming cost V 1 base and J 3 bases; bases outside gene matches: 5. This entry comes from a study of blood T cell repertoires in COVID-19. Study-wide context: Both acute and convalescent COVID-19 samples were obtained from the United States, Italy and Spain. PBMCs, B-cell-depleted T cells, or T cells were the source of the cDNA or gDNA that made up the material.

Original methodology: Nucleated cell number was recorded as an estimate derived from reference gene primer amplification. Using immunoSEQ multiplex PCR, the repertoire was profiled, and TCRdb retains in-frame clones only, with some absent. The DNA gave D and trimming, while V, J and clone size come from that table. The sample has about 50,000 clones, 83% seen once. The specimen was peripheral blood. This receptor was obtained from a man aged 35 to 55 with acute or convalescent COVID-19. V is TRBV5-1 and J is TRBJ2-5; 8 bases map to TRBD1. Written as DNA, the CDR3 is TGCGCCAGCAGCTTGAGGGTGGGACAGGAAGAGACCCAGTACTTC. This codes for CASSLRVGQEETQYF.